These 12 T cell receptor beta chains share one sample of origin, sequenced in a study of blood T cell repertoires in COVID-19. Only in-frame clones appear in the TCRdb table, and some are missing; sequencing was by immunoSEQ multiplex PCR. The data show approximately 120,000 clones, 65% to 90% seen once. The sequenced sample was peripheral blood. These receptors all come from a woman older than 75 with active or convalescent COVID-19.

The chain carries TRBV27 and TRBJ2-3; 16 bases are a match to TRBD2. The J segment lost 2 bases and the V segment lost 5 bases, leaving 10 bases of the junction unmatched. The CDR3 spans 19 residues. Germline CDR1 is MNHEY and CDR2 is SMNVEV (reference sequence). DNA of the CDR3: TGTGCCAGCAGTCCCGATCCCGGGACTAGCGGGAGGGACACAGATACGCAGTATTTT. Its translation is CASSPDPGTSGRDTDTQYF.

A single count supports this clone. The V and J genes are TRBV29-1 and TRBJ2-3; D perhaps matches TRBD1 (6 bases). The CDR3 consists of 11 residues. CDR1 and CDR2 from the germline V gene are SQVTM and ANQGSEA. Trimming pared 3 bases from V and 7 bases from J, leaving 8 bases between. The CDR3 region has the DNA TGCAGCGTTGACAGGGGAAATACGCAGTATTTT. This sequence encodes CSVDRGNTQYF.

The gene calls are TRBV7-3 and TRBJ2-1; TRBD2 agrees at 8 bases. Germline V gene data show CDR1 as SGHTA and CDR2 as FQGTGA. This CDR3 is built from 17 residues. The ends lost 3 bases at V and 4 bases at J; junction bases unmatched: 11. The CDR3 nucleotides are TGTGCCAGCAGCTTCGGGGGGGCCATGGGACAATACAATGAGCAGTTCTTC. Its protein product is CASSFGGAMGQYNEQFF.

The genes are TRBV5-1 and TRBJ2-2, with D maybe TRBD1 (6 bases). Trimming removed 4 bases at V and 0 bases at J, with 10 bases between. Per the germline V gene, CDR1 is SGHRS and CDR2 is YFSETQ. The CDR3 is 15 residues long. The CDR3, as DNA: TGCGCCAGCAGCGCCTACAGGGCGAACACCGGGGAGCTGTTTTTT. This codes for CASSAYRANTGELFF.

CDR3 region: CATSRDSSGRGQETQYF. The CDR3 DNA reads TGTGCCACCAGCAGAGACTCTAGCGGGCGGGGACAAGAGACCCAGTACTTC. J is TRBJ2-5 and V is TRBV15; 8 bases match TRBD2. V shed 0 bases, J shed 2 bases, and the junction held 8 bases outside the gene matches. Germline V gene sequence: CDR1 LNHNV, CDR2 YYDKDF (reference sequence). This CDR3 is built from 17 residues.

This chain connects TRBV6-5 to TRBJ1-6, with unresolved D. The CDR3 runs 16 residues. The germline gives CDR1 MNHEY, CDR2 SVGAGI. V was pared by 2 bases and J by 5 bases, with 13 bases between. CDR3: CASSYGGPYDNSPLHF. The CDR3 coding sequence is TGTGCCAGCAGTTACGGAGGGCCATACGATAATTCACCCCTCCACTTT.

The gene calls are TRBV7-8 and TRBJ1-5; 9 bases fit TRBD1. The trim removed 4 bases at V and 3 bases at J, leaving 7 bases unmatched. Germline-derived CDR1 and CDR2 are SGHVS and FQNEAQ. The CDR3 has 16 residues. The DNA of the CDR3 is TGTGCCAGCAGCTACTCGGACAGGGGTCCCAATCAGCCCCAGCATTTT. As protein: CASSYSDRGPNQPQHF.

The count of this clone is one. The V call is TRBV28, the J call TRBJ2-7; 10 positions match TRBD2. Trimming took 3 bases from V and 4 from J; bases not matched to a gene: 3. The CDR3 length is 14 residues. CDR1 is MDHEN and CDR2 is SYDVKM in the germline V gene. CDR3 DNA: TGTGCCAGCAGTTTTCAGACTAGCGGGTACGAGCAGTACTTC. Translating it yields CASSFQTSGYEQYF.

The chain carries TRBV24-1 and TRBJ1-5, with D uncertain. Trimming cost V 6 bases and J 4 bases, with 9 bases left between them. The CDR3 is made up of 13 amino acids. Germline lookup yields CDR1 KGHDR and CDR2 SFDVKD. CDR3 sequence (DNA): TGTGCCACCAGTACAGTATTAAATCAGCCCCAGCATTTT. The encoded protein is CATSTVLNQPQHF.

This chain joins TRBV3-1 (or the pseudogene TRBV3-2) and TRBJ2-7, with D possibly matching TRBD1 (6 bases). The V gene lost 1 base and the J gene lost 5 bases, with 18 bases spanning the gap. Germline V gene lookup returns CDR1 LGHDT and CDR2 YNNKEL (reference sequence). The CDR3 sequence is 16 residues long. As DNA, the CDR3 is TGTGCCAGCAGCCAAGCACGGGACAAGGGTTCCCACGAGCAGTACTTC. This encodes CASSQARDKGSHEQYF.

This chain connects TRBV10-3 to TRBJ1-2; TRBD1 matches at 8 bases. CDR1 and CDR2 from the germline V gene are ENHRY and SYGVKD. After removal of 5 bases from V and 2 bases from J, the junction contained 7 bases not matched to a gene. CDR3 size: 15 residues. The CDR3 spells CAISNQGTGNYGYTF. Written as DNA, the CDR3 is TGTGCCATCAGTAATCAAGGGACAGGCAACTATGGCTACACCTTC.

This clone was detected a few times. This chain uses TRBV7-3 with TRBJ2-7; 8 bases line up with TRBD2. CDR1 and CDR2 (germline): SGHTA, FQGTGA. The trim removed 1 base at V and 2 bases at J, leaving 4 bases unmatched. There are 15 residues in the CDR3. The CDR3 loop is CASSLISSGPYEQYF. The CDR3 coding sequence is TGTGCCAGCAGCTTAATCTCTAGCGGGCCCTACGAGCAGTACTTC. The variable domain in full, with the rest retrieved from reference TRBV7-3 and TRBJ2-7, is GAGVSQTPSNKVTEKGKYVELRCDPISGHTALYWYRQSLGQGPEFLIYFQGTGAADDSGLPNDRFFAVRPEGSVSTLKIQRTERGDSAVYLCASSLISSGPYEQYFGPGTRLTVT.